These 26 T cell receptor beta chains originate from one sample sequenced in a study of spatial heterogeneity in lung cancer. Via MiXCR, TCRdb re-called the 5' RACE reads, giving one row per CDR3 protein. Of around 10,000 distinct CDR3 sequences listed, over 20% were seen once; the top ten hold about 45%. Time point reported: blood at routine non-recurrence follow-up after resection. The sequencing used PBMCs, collected at follow-up. The source of these receptors is a male donor with early-stage non-small cell lung cancer.

The V and J genes are TRBV20-1 and TRBJ1-2; no firm D call. Germline CDR1 reads DFQATT; CDR2 reads SNEGSKA (reference sequence). The CDR3 runs 14 residues. The ends were cut back, 1 base at V and 0 bases at J, with 9 bases in the middle. The CDR3 coding sequence is TGCAGTGCTAGAGTGTCGGCGTCTAACTATGGCTACACCTTC. Translating gives CSARVSASNYGYTF.

This clonotype is judged medium-sized. This sequence joins TRBV13 and TRBJ1-6, with D unclear. CDR1 and CDR2 (germline): PRHDT, FYEKMQ (reference sequence). Deletions cut 5 bases from V and 0 bases from J, with 14 bases between. CDR3 size: 17 residues. Here the CDR3 reads CASSVTRTFSYNSPLHF. DNA of the CDR3: TGTGCCAGCAGCGTTACAAGAACCTTCTCCTATAATTCACCCCTCCACTTT.

This clonotype is labeled as medium-sized. The V gene is TRBV7-8, the J gene TRBJ2-1; no firm D call. CDR1 is SGHVS and CDR2 is FQNEAQ in the germline V gene. This CDR3 is built from 11 residues. Trimming took off 1 base at V and 11 bases at J, with 6 bases between the two ends. CDR3 in DNA: TGTGCCAGCAGCTTAGGGGCAAAGCAGTTCTTC. Protein: CASSLGAKQFF.

This clonotype has a count of ten or more. The J gene is TRBJ2-7, the V gene TRBV7-2; 12 bases fit TRBD2. The CDR3 is made up of 17 amino acids. Germline V lookup: CDR1 SGHTA, CDR2 FQGNSA. Trimming removed 5 bases from V and 0 bases from J; junction bases left unmatched: 8. CDR3 sequence: CASSREGLAGSSYEQYF. The CDR3 DNA is TGTGCCAGCAGCCGGGAAGGACTAGCGGGGAGCTCCTACGAGCAGTACTTC.

The rearrangement joins TRBV5-5 to TRBJ2-5; D possibly corresponds to TRBD2 (6 bases). The CDR3 length is 14 residues. Germline V CDR1 and CDR2: SGHKS, YYEKEE (reference sequence). The ends were cut back, 4 bases at V and 7 bases at J, with 17 bases in the middle. CDR3 DNA sequence: TGTGCCAGCAGCCCCGGGACTGTCGAGGGGACCCAGTACTTC. Its translation: CASSPGTVEGTQYF.

The V and J genes are TRBV24-1 and TRBJ2-1; 8 positions agree with TRBD2. CDR3 length equals 14 residues. V was pared by 6 bases and J by 1 base, with 1 base of the junction left unmatched. Germline V gives CDR1 KGHDR, CDR2 SFDVKD. The CDR3 nucleotides read TGTGCCACCAGTACTAGCGGATCCTACAATGAGCAGTTCTTC. It encodes CATSTSGSYNEQFF.

In this sample, this clonotype turned up many times. The V gene is TRBV14, the J gene TRBJ2-1, with D perhaps being TRBD1 or TRBD2 (5 bases each). The CDR3 runs 16 residues. The germline V gene has CDR1 SGHDN and CDR2 FVKESK. V was shortened by 0 bases and J by 4 bases, with 13 bases between the two germline ends. CDR3 loop: CASSQDWDPQYNEQFF. CDR3 bases: TGTGCCAGCAGCCAAGATTGGGACCCACAGTACAATGAGCAGTTCTTC.

The J gene is TRBJ1-2, the V gene TRBV20-1; D call uncertain. With 3 bases removed from V and 2 bases from J, the gap between germline ends came to 13 bases. In germline, CDR1 is DFQATT, CDR2 SNEGSKA (reference sequence). The CDR3 has 14 amino acids. CDR3: CSARLQLRNYGYTF. The CDR3 coding sequence is TGCAGTGCTAGGTTACAGCTTAGGAACTATGGCTACACCTTC.

This clonotype was recorded at least ten times. For the CDR3, the DNA is TGTGCCAGCAGCAAGGGACTAGCGGACCCTCAAGAGACCCAGTACTTC. It specifies CASSKGLADPQETQYF. The rearrangement links TRBV11-2 to TRBJ2-5, with 11 bases aligning to TRBD2. This CDR3 is built from 16 residues. Trimming removed 5 bases from V and 2 bases from J; junction bases left unmatched: 7. CDR1 and CDR2 (germline): SGHAT, FQNNGV.

This chain links TRBV7-9 with TRBJ2-1; TRBD2 is a possible D gene (6 bases). The germline gives CDR1 SEHNR, CDR2 FQNEAQ (reference sequence). CDR3 length equals 14 residues. With 1 base removed from V and 8 bases from J, the gap between germline ends came to 12 bases. Here the CDR3 DNA reads TGTGCCAGCAGCTTAGTCCTGGGGGGTGATGAGCAGTTCTTC. Amino acids: CASSLVLGGDEQFF.

This chain connects TRBV29-1 to TRBJ2-5; weak D call: TRBD2 (6 bases). V shed 4 bases and J shed 9 bases, with 21 bases lying between them. Germline loops: CDR1 SQVTM, CDR2 ANQGSEA. The CDR3 extends over 14 amino acids. The CDR3 is CSVAARDLVAPQYF. Here the CDR3 DNA reads TGCAGCGTTGCAGCCCGGGACTTAGTAGCCCCCCAGTACTTC.

This clonotype occurred a few times. V and J are TRBV24-1 and TRBJ2-1, with TRBD2 matching over 8 bases. This CDR3 has 13 residues. CDR1 and CDR2 (germline): KGHDR, SFDVKD. Trimming took 9 bases from V and 7 from J; bases not matched to a gene: 7. CDR3 in DNA: TGTGCCACCCGGGGCGTAGCGGGGAATGAGCAGTTCTTC. It codes for CATRGVAGNEQFF.

This chain links TRBV6-5 with TRBJ1-2, with a weak D call TRBD1 (5 bases). The germline CDR1 and CDR2 sequences are MNHEY and SVGAGI. The ends were cut back, 10 bases at V and 3 bases at J, with 12 bases in the middle. The CDR3 totals 12 residues. The CDR3 here is CATRGSHYGYTF. CDR3 DNA: TGTGCCACCCGGGGCTCCCACTATGGCTACACCTTC.

The CDR3 DNA is TGTGCCAGCAGCTTTCAGGGTTTAAGGGAGCTGTTTTTT. Encoded protein: CASSFQGLRELFF. The chain uses TRBV5-5 and TRBJ2-2, with D possibly matching TRBD1 (5 bases). The CDR3 has 13 amino acids. CDR1 is SGHKS and CDR2 is YYEKEE in the germline V gene (reference sequence). The ends were cut back, 2 bases at V and 9 bases at J, with 11 bases in the middle.

A word on this clonotype: A much larger clone differs by one base, so this may be a read error. V usage is TRBV7-9 and J usage is TRBJ1-1; 11 bases are shared with TRBD1. There are 15 residues in the CDR3. CDR1 SEHNR and CDR2 FQNEAQ come from the germline V gene (reference sequence). Losses at the gene ends were 8 bases for V and 4 bases for J; bases not matched to a gene: 9. The CDR3 DNA sequence: TGTGCCAGCCTCCCAACCGGACAGGGGGCCACTGAAGCTTTCTTT. It yields the protein CASLPTGQGATEAFF.

This clonotype came up many times. The chain uses TRBV5-4 and TRBJ1-1, with D maybe TRBD1 (5 bases). Trimming removed 4 bases from V and 6 bases from J, with 13 bases in between. The CDR3 is 13 amino acids. Germline CDR1 SGHNT, CDR2 YYREEE (reference sequence). CDR3 nucleotides: TGTGCCAGCAGCCAAGTGGGGACTGCTGAAGCTTTCTTT. This codes for CASSQVGTAEAFF.

There are many counts of this clonotype. The chain recombines TRBV9 with TRBJ1-1; 8 bases fit TRBD1. The CDR3 is 14 amino acids. The germline V gene has CDR1 SGDLS and CDR2 YYNGEE. The trim removed 4 bases at V and 4 bases at J, leaving 6 bases unmatched. This CDR3 reads CASSKRQGSTEAFF. The CDR3 DNA follows: TGTGCCAGCAGCAAAAGACAGGGGTCCACTGAAGCTTTCTTT.

In DNA form, the CDR3 reads TGTGCCAGCAGGCCGGGGATGGGGGAGCAGTTCTTC. This encodes CASRPGMGEQFF. The gene calls are TRBV12-3 or TRBV12-4 and TRBJ2-1; D is possibly TRBD2 (5 bases). The V gene lost 6 bases and the J gene lost 10 bases, with 13 bases spanning the gap. The CDR3 runs to 12 residues.

This clonotype was counted ten times or more. V usage is TRBV18 and J usage is TRBJ1-5; possible D gene TRBD1, 5 bases. Germline CDR1 KGHSH, CDR2 LQKENI. The CDR3 covers 15 residues. Trimming removed 3 bases from V and 9 bases from J, with 18 bases in between. This CDR3 reads CASSPPGREGLPQHF. The CDR3 bases are TGTGCCAGCTCACCCCCGGGCAGGGAAGGGCTGCCCCAGCATTTT.

This clonotype has more than one count but fewer than ten. The gene calls are TRBV29-1 and TRBJ1-1; no clear D gene. CDR3 length equals 12 residues. The V end was cut by 7 bases, the J end by 2 bases, with 11 bases between. Germline V gives CDR1 SQVTM, CDR2 ANQGSEA. The CDR3 region has the DNA TGCAGCGCAATAAGGCTTAACACTGAAGCTTTCTTT. It is translated as CSAIRLNTEAFF.

The rearrangement links TRBV11-2 to TRBJ2-7, with 9 bases lining up with TRBD1. The germline V gene has CDR1 SGHAT and CDR2 FQNNGV. CDR3 length equals 18 residues. Losses at the gene ends were 4 bases for V and 3 bases for J; bases not matched to a gene: 16. CDR3 DNA: TGTGCCAGCAGCTATGGAAGGAACCCGGGACAGGGCGGCTACGAGCAGTACTTC. It is translated as CASSYGRNPGQGGYEQYF. The whole variable domain, remainder taken from reference TRBV11-2 and TRBJ2-7, is EAGVAQSPRYKIIEKRQSVAFWCNPISGHATLYWYQQILGQGPKLLIQFQNNGVVDDSQLPKDRFSAERLKGVDSTLKIQPAKLEDSAVYLCASSYGRNPGQGGYEQYFGPGTRLTVT.

This clonotype is medium-sized in the sample. The chain employs TRBV27 and TRBJ2-1, with TRBD1 identical over 11 bases. The CDR3 runs 17 residues. Germline V gene sequence: CDR1 MNHEY, CDR2 SMNVEV (reference sequence). Trimming cost V 6 bases and J 4 bases; bases outside gene matches: 11. The CDR3 region is CASSLRAGDRGYNEQFF. In DNA form, the CDR3 reads TGTGCCAGCAGCCTCCGGGCTGGGGACAGGGGGTACAATGAGCAGTTCTTC.

Relative to its sample, this clonotype is hyperexpanded. This chain links TRBV10-3 with TRBJ1-6; D call uncertain. The CDR3 length is 14 residues. CDR1 is ENHRY, CDR2 SYGVKD, per germline. The V end lost 8 bases, the J end lost 13 bases, and 21 bases lay between the germline ends. In nucleotides, the CDR3 is TGTGCCATCTGGGATGGAGGGCGAAGTTTGCCCCTCCACTTT. Translating it yields CAIWDGGRSLPLHF.

The rearrangement uses TRBV5-1 and TRBJ2-1; TRBD1 might be the D (5 bases). V lost 2 bases and J 8 bases, leaving 14 bases between the germline ends. The CDR3 has 14 amino acids. Per germline, CDR1 SGHRS and CDR2 YFSETQ. CDR3 in amino acids: CASSLRGDNYEQFF. DNA for the CDR3: TGCGCCAGCAGCTTAAGGGGTGATAACTATGAGCAGTTCTTC. The full variable domain, with the rest looked up from reference TRBV5-1 and TRBJ2-1, is KAGVTQTPRYLIKTRGQQVTLSCSPISGHRSVSWYQQTPGQGLQFLFEYFSETQRNKGNFPGRFSGRQFSNSRSEMNVSTLELGDSALYLCASSLRGDNYEQFFGPGTRLTVL.

This clonotype came up many times. The chain carries TRBV12-3 or TRBV12-4 and TRBJ2-3; D gene ambiguous. The germline V and J ends were trimmed by 2 bases and 8 bases, with 11 bases remaining between them. The CDR3 covers 13 residues. The CDR3 region is CASSLLVEGTQYF. CDR3 bases: TGTGCCAGCAGTTTACTAGTAGAAGGTACGCAGTATTTT.

This clonotype was seen at least ten times. The V gene is TRBV6-6, the J gene TRBJ1-4, with D unresolved. In germline, CDR1 is MNHNY, CDR2 SVGAGI (reference sequence). The CDR3 spans 16 residues. V gave up 4 bases and J gave up 5 bases, with 17 bases separating them. The CDR3 DNA reads as TGTGCCAGCAGTTTCACCCCTGGACGGCACAATGAAAAACTGTTTTTT. Protein product: CASSFTPGRHNEKLFF.